One sample yielded the 27 T cell receptor beta chains listed below, sequenced in a study of shared clonotypes between healthy human individuals. Sequenced by immunoSEQ multiplex PCR; TCRdb stores in-frame clones only, minus some. The sample comprises approximately 940,000 clones, around 80% of which are singletons, and around 1.5% rests with the top ten. The sample consisted of memory CD4+ T cells sorted from blood. The subset is: CD45RA-negative fraction. These receptors came from a man aged 18 to 30 in good health.

The V call is TRBV6-1, the J call TRBJ1-4; D might be TRBD1 (5 bases). The V gene lost 5 bases and the J gene lost 6 bases, with 16 bases spanning the gap. The CDR3 runs to 15 residues. Germline lookup yields CDR1 MNHNS and CDR2 SASEGT. In DNA, the CDR3 is TGTGCCAGCAGTTTTAACTGGGGGGTTGATGAAAAACTGTTTTTT. This codes for CASSFNWGVDEKLFF.

In regard to this clone: Different DNA sequences within this sample yield the same CDR3. The chain has TRBV7-8 and TRBJ2-5; unclear D gene. Trimming cost V 5 bases and J 1 base, with 11 bases left between them. CDR3 length equals 14 residues. The germline CDR1 and CDR2 sequences are SGHVS and FQNEAQ. CDR3 sequence reads: CASSLRSFQETQYF. CDR3 coding DNA: TGTGCCAGCAGCCTACGGAGTTTCCAAGAGACCCAGTACTTC.

A remark on this clone: Other DNA sequences within the sample encode an identical CDR3. The chain has TRBV7-9 and TRBJ2-7, with D maybe TRBD2 (6 bases). V lost 5 bases and J lost 0, with 11 bases in between. Germline V gives CDR1 SEHNR, CDR2 FQNEAQ (reference sequence). CDR3 length equals 14 residues. The CDR3 spells CASSLGGTSYEQYF. The DNA of the CDR3 is TGTGCCAGCAGCCTAGGAGGGACCTCCTACGAGCAGTACTTC. The whole variable domain, filled in from reference TRBV7-9 and TRBJ2-7, reads DTGVSQNPRHKITKRGQNVTFRCDPISEHNRLYWYRQTLGQGPEFLTYFQNEAQLEKSRLLSDRFSAERPKGSFSTLEIQRTEQGDSAMYLCASSLGGTSYEQYFGPGTRLTVT.

J is TRBJ2-7 and V is TRBV28; TRBD1 matches at 11 bases. CDR1 is MDHEN and CDR2 is SYDVKM in the germline V gene. V shed 2 bases and J 0 bases; nucleotides not matched to a gene: 6. This CDR3 has 17 amino acids. The CDR3 spells CASSLELGTGGSYEQYF. CDR3 nucleotides: TGTGCCAGCAGTTTAGAATTAGGGACAGGGGGCTCCTACGAGCAGTACTTC.

V and J are TRBV7-2 and TRBJ1-2; a possible D gene is TRBD1 (5 bases). Germline CDR1 reads SGHTA; CDR2 reads FQGNSA. Trimming removed 1 base from V and 2 bases from J, with 17 bases in between. This CDR3 has 17 amino acids. The CDR3 DNA sequence: TGTGCCAGCAGCTTAGGACAGTTTATAACCCTCAACTATGGCTACACCTTC. Protein sequence: CASSLGQFITLNYGYTF.

The rearrangement joins TRBV7-9 to TRBJ2-5; 8 bases map to TRBD1. The CDR3 runs to 15 residues. The germline gives CDR1 SEHNR, CDR2 FQNEAQ (reference sequence). Losses at the gene ends were 4 bases for V and 6 bases for J; bases not matched to a gene: 10. CDR3 in DNA: TGTGCCAGCAGCTCATGGCAGGGGGCGAGAAAGACCCAGTACTTC. It translates to CASSSWQGARKTQYF.

J is TRBJ2-5 and V is TRBV30, with D possibly TRBD2 on 7 matching bases. Germline V gene lookup returns CDR1 GTSNPN and CDR2 SVGIG (reference sequence). CDR3 size: 14 residues. V lost 0 bases and J lost 4, with 12 bases in between. This CDR3 reads CAWSVGGGLETQYF. In DNA form, the CDR3 reads TGTGCCTGGAGTGTTGGGGGGGGCTTAGAGACCCAGTACTTC. The complete variable domain, with remaining parts taken from reference TRBV30 and TRBJ2-5, reads SQTIHQWPATLVQPVGSPLSLECTVEGTSNPNLYWYRQAAGRGLQLLFYSVGIGQISSEVPQNLSASRPQDRQFILSSKKLLLSDSGFYLCAWSVGGGLETQYFGPGTRLLVL.

The V call is TRBV30, the J call TRBJ2-1; 8 bases agree with TRBD2. The J segment lost 3 bases and the V segment lost 2 bases, leaving 0 bases of the junction unmatched. CDR3 size: 13 residues. CDR1 is GTSNPN and CDR2 is SVGIG in the germline V gene (reference sequence). The CDR3 sequence: CAWSSGGYNEQFF. DNA for the CDR3: TGTGCCTGGAGTAGCGGGGGCTACAATGAGCAGTTCTTC.

In the case of this clone: This sequence may be a read error, since a much larger clone differs from it by one base. This sequence joins TRBV2 and TRBJ2-5; D might be TRBD1 or TRBD2, each matching 5 bases. Gene TRBJ2-7 matches the end of the DNA better, so the J call may be wrong. Germline V gene lookup returns CDR1 SNHLY and CDR2 FYNNEI. The CDR3 is 12 amino acids. The CDR3 reads CASRGESYEQYF. The CDR3 DNA reads TGTGCCAGCAGGGGGGAATCCTACGAGCAGTACTTC.

This chain uses TRBV5-1 with TRBJ2-1; 7 bases line up with TRBD2. The V and J ends lost 6 bases and 8 bases, in that order; junction bases with no gene match: 11. Germline lookup yields CDR1 SGHRS and CDR2 YFSETQ. This CDR3 contains 14 residues. This CDR3 reads CASTTRSSGDEQFF. The DNA for the CDR3 is TGCGCCAGCACGACGAGGTCTAGCGGCGATGAGCAGTTCTTC.

This chain joins TRBV6-6 and TRBJ1-6; 12 bases match TRBD1. The trim removed 8 bases at V and 7 bases at J, leaving 3 bases unmatched. Germline V CDR1 and CDR2: MNHNY, SVGAGI (reference sequence). The CDR3 totals 14 residues. The CDR3 here is CASGTGGLNSPLHF. The CDR3 DNA reads as TGTGCCAGCGGGACAGGGGGCCTGAATTCACCCCTCCACTTT.

In DNA, the CDR3 is TGCACCAGCAGCTATGTAGCGGGGGCCCCCTACGAGCAGTACTTC. Its protein product is CTSSYVAGAPYEQYF. V gene TRBV1 combines with J gene TRBJ2-7; the table names TRBD2, a call not compared with the DNA. TRBV1 is assigned pseudogene status. There are 15 residues in the CDR3.

The chain joins TRBV12-5 to TRBJ2-7; D unresolved. CDR3 length equals 12 residues. V was trimmed by 6 bases and J by 6 bases, leaving 12 bases between them. From germline, CDR1 is LGHNT and CDR2 FRNRAP. CDR3 in amino acids: CASGSVGGEQYF. Here the CDR3 DNA reads TGTGCTAGTGGGTCCGTGGGTGGCGAGCAGTACTTC. The whole variable domain, remainder taken from reference TRBV12-5 and TRBJ2-7, is DARVTQTPRHKVTEMGQEVTMRCQPILGHNTVFWYRQTMMQGLELLAYFRNRAPLDDSGMPKDRFSAEMPDATLATLKIQPSEPRDSAVYFCASGSVGGEQYFGPGTRLTVT.

The chain couples TRBV29-1 to TRBJ1-5; weak D call: TRBD1 (6 bases). Germline loops: CDR1 SQVTM, CDR2 ANQGSEA. This CDR3 region has 16 residues. V was clipped by 4 bases and J by 1 base, with 17 bases between them. The chain's CDR3 is CSVGPGDALSNQPQHF. As DNA, the CDR3 is TGCAGCGTTGGTCCAGGGGATGCACTCAGCAATCAGCCCCAGCATTTT.

The chain's CDR3 is CAWSVTGRSNQPQHF. The CDR3 region has the DNA TGTGCCTGGAGTGTAACAGGGCGGTCCAATCAGCCCCAGCATTTT. V and J are TRBV30 and TRBJ1-5, with D possibly matching TRBD1 (6 bases). Germline-derived CDR1 and CDR2 are GTSNPN and SVGIG (reference sequence). Trimming stripped 0 bases from V and 3 bases from J, with 12 bases between. The CDR3 covers 15 residues.

The chain uses TRBV9 and TRBJ1-2; 8 bases are shared with TRBD1. The CDR3 runs to 15 residues. CDR1 SGDLS and CDR2 YYNGEE come from the germline V gene. With 2 bases clipped from V and 1 base from J, the junction kept 4 bases outside the gene matches. CDR3 loop: CASSVQGANNYGYTF. CDR3 nucleotides: TGTGCCAGCAGCGTCCAGGGGGCGAATAACTATGGCTACACCTTC.

V gene TRBV19 combines with J gene TRBJ1-5, with a weak D call TRBD1 (6 bases). The CDR3 has 15 residues. Trimming took off 5 bases at V and 0 bases at J, with 11 bases between the two ends. Germline CDR1 is LNHDA and CDR2 is SQIVND (reference sequence). The CDR3 spells CASSQTTGSNQPQHF. CDR3 coding DNA: TGTGCCAGTAGTCAGACGACAGGTAGCAATCAGCCCCAGCATTTT.

V gene TRBV9 combines with J gene TRBJ1-1, with D possibly matching TRBD1 (5 bases). The CDR3 contains 13 residues. Trimming pared 4 bases from V and 2 bases from J, leaving 9 bases between. Germline values: CDR1 SGDLS, CDR2 YYNGEE. CDR3 coding DNA: TGTGCCAGCAGCTGGGGGGAAAACACTGAAGCTTTCTTT. Translated, it gives CASSWGENTEAFF.

This clone was detected a few times. The rearrangement uses TRBV19 and TRBJ1-5; TRBD1 is a possible D gene (5 bases). The CDR3 is 17 amino acids. Germline V gene data show CDR1 as LNHDA and CDR2 as SQIVND (reference sequence). V lost 1 base, J lost 0 bases, and 13 bases lay in between. CDR3 loop: CASSIGRQFNSNQPQHF. CDR3 nucleotides: TGTGCCAGTAGTATAGGGCGACAGTTTAATAGCAATCAGCCCCAGCATTTT.

This chain connects TRBV5-6 to TRBJ1-5; D uncertain. Deletions cut 2 bases from V and 4 bases from J, with 10 bases between. Looked up from germline, CDR1 is SGHDT and CDR2 is YYEEEE. CDR3 length: 14 residues. The CDR3 sequence is CASSFSRINQPQHF. In nucleotides, the CDR3 is TGTGCCAGCAGCTTTTCCAGGATAAATCAGCCCCAGCATTTT. The full variable domain, in which reference TRBV5-6 and TRBJ1-5 provide the parts outside the CDR3, is DAGVTQSPTHLIKTRGQQVTLRCSPKSGHDTVSWYQQALGQGPQFIFQYYEEEERQRGNFPDRFSGHQFPNYSSELNVNALLLGDSALYLCASSFSRINQPQHFGDGTRLSIL.

This chain joins TRBV7-3 and TRBJ2-5; D perhaps matches TRBD1 (5 bases). The CDR3 runs 14 residues. V shed 5 bases and J shed 2 bases, with 12 bases lying between them. CDR1 SGHTA and CDR2 FQGTGA come from the germline V gene. CDR3 sequence reads: CASSPGSVQETQYF. In DNA form, the CDR3 reads TGTGCCAGCAGCCCAGGGTCCGTGCAAGAGACCCAGTACTTC.

This chain links TRBV7-9 with TRBJ2-3; D is unclear. Trimming took off 5 bases at V and 0 bases at J, with 15 bases between the two ends. The CDR3 loop spans 16 amino acids. From germline, CDR1 is SEHNR and CDR2 FQNEAQ (reference sequence). CDR3: CASSPGVAQSTDTQYF. In nucleotides, the CDR3 is TGTGCCAGCAGCCCAGGCGTCGCGCAAAGCACAGATACGCAGTATTTT.

The chain uses TRBV4-1 and TRBJ2-2; maybe TRBD2 (7 bases). The length of the CDR3 is 14 residues. From germline, CDR1 is MGHRA and CDR2 YSYEKL. V lost 3 bases to trimming and J lost 8 bases, with 13 bases between them. CDR3 in DNA: TGCGCCAGCAGCCACACAGGGAGGGAAGGGGAGCTGTTTTTT. It specifies CASSHTGREGELFF.

V usage is TRBV28 and J usage is TRBJ1-1; D unclear. This CDR3 contains 18 residues. In germline, CDR1 is MDHEN, CDR2 SYDVKM. Trimming took off 5 bases at V and 4 bases at J, with 26 bases between the two ends. The CDR3 here is CASSHPPAGVLLATEAFF. The CDR3 bases are TGTGCCAGCAGTCATCCCCCCGCGGGAGTACTACTGGCCACTGAAGCTTTCTTT.

The chain is built from TRBV7-3 and TRBJ2-7; TRBD1 aligns across 7 bases. Trimming removed 5 bases from V and 1 base from J; junction bases left unmatched: 5. Germline-derived CDR1 and CDR2 are SGHTA and FQGTGA. The CDR3 has 14 amino acids. The CDR3 region has the DNA TGTGCCAGCAGCCCGACAGGGCAGTCCTACGAGCAGTACTTC. It is translated as CASSPTGQSYEQYF.

Concerning this clone: A read error is possible here, since a much larger clone lies one base away. The genes are TRBV5-8 and TRBJ2-5; TRBD1 might be the D (5 bases). In germline, CDR1 is SGHTS, CDR2 YDEGEE. This CDR3 has 13 residues. The V end lost 0 bases, the J end lost 2 bases, and 5 bases lay between the germline ends. The DNA of the CDR3 is TGTGCCAGCAGCTTGGGACAGCAAGAGACCCAGTACTTC. It codes for CASSLGQQETQYF.

The rearrangement uses TRBV6-6 and TRBJ1-2; a possible D gene is TRBD1 (6 bases). CDR1 and CDR2 (germline): MNHNY, SVGAGI (reference sequence). V was clipped by 7 bases and J by 3 bases, with 18 bases between them. CDR3 size: 15 residues. The CDR3 nucleotides are TGTGCCAGCACCACAATGGGGGCGTCTGACTATGGCTACACCTTC. This encodes CASTTMGASDYGYTF.